This TCR beta chain was recovered during a study of vaccination effects on CD4 cells after COVID-19. General study points: Common cold coronaviruses were cross-recognized by only 1 of 255 vaccine-induced clones in healthy vaccinees. In the late period after vaccination, infection- and vaccine-induced clones contracted markedly.

As to this clone: Its antigen remains unknown.

The ViraFEST assay expanded antigen-specific CD4+ T cells with viral peptide pools before sequencing. When roughly eleven days of culture had elapsed, CD4+ T cells were isolated. Everyone in the study got two shots of either the BNT162b2 or mRNA-1273 vaccine. The CDR3 length is 14 residues. Looked up from germline, CDR1 is SGDLS and CDR2 is YYNGEE. Trimming cost V 2 bases and J 0 bases, with 7 bases left between them. The method was immunoSEQ multiplex PCR; TCRdb's version includes in-frame clones alone and lacks a portion of them. The sample lists some 11,000 clones, 71% occurring once. The rearrangement uses TRBV9 and TRBJ2-3; D is possibly TRBD1 (5 bases). The clonotype comes from a human donor who received a COVID-19 vaccine. The sample here was CD4+ T cells from PBMCs cultured with SARS-CoV-2 spike peptides, taken after COVID-19 vaccination. For the CDR3, the DNA is TGTGCCAGCAGCGTCCAGGGCAGCACAGATACGCAGTATTTT. This gives the protein CASSVQGSTDTQYF.